This TCR beta chain was identified during a study of T cell responses to AZD1222 COVID-19 vaccine. Whole-study findings and limits: Scientists sampled the repertoires only once the peak T cell response had passed. A mostly white British donor set with more females was recruited, and clonal diversity was possibly underestimated. The CD4 TCRs associated with vaccination extended across spike and predominated at 160-218 and 743-854.

Analysis merged second doses at about 4 or about 12 weeks. Measured with immunoSEQ multiplex PCR; TCRdb has only the in-frame clones, and not every one. The sample has about 88,000 clones; 85% to 90% are singletons. The count of this clone is one. As yet, its antigen is unknown. The CDR3 totals 16 residues. Germline V gene lookup returns CDR1 SGHAT and CDR2 FQNNGV. The V and J ends lost 2 bases and 2 bases, in that order; junction bases with no gene match: 9. The TCR sequence derives from an adult who received the AZD1222 COVID-19 vaccine. The chain joins TRBV11-2 to TRBJ2-7; 7 bases match TRBD1. The sequenced sample was peripheral blood, obtained 28 days after the second AZD1222 dose. The CDR3 is CASSLSPTGSPYEQYF. CDR3 DNA: TGTGCCAGCAGCTTATCTCCGACAGGGAGTCCCTACGAGCAGTACTTC.